This T cell receptor beta chain was sequenced during a study of cytomegalovirus exposure and HLA in healthy donors. 13 Jbeta primers and 60 Vbeta primers were used for the PCR. Using immunoSEQ multiplex PCR, the repertoire was profiled, and TCRdb retains in-frame clones only, with some absent. The sample includes about 84,000 clones, 55% to 65% seen only once; the top ten take approximately 15%. Germline V gives CDR1 PRHDT, CDR2 FYEKMQ (reference sequence). Trimming pared 5 bases from V and 2 bases from J, leaving 17 bases between. CDR3 length: 16 residues. This chain uses TRBV13 with TRBJ2-3, with a possible D match to TRBD1 (6 bases). Sequences were obtained from PBMCs. The sequence came from a woman in her forties in good health and CMV-seropositive. The CDR3 is CASSHREWGLTDTQYF. The CDR3 DNA sequence: TGTGCCAGCAGCCACAGGGAATGGGGCCTCACAGATACGCAGTATTTT.